These 17 T cell receptor beta chains came from one sample sequenced in a study of blood T cell repertoires in COVID-19. Assay: immunoSEQ multiplex PCR; the TCRdb copy retains only in-frame clones and omits some. The sample shows some 130,000 clones, about 89% of them seen only once. The sequenced material came from peripheral blood. The receptors stem from a woman between 65 and 79 years old with COVID-19, enrolled during active disease.

The chain couples TRBV5-6 to TRBJ1-3; no firm D call. The germline CDR1 and CDR2 sequences are SGHDT and YYEEEE. The CDR3 is made up of 16 amino acids. V lost 0 bases to trimming and J lost 0 bases, with 10 bases between them. The CDR3 protein is CASSLDPFSSGNTIYF. The CDR3 DNA sequence: TGTGCCAGCAGCTTGGATCCCTTCAGCTCTGGAAACACCATATATTTT.

The chain joins TRBV23-1 to TRBJ1-4; 8 bases map to TRBD1. TRBV23-1 belongs to the ORF category, with a function that is uncertain. J was trimmed by 2 bases and V by 3 bases; bases with no gene match: 11. This CDR3 comprises 18 residues. CDR3 protein: CASSQSRGLSGTNEKLFF. For the CDR3, the DNA is TGCGCCAGCAGTCAGAGCAGGGGGCTTAGCGGCACTAATGAAAAACTGTTTTTT.

This clone is a singleton in its sample. The V call is TRBV5-1, the J call TRBJ2-5; TRBD1 matches 10 bases. From germline, CDR1 is SGHRS and CDR2 YFSETQ. The CDR3 runs to 17 residues. Trimming took 3 bases from V and 3 from J; bases not matched to a gene: 11. CDR3 sequence (DNA): TGCGCCAGCAGCTACCGACCGGGACAGGGGAACGAAGAGACCCAGTACTTC. It encodes CASSYRPGQGNEETQYF. Supplemented by reference TRBV5-1 and TRBJ2-5, the full variable domain reads KAGVTQTPRYLIKTRGQQVTLSCSPISGHRSVSWYQQTPGQGLQFLFEYFSETQRNKGNFPGRFSGRQFSNSRSEMNVSTLELGDSALYLCASSYRPGQGNEETQYFGPGTRLLVL.

The chain carries TRBV11-2 and TRBJ2-3; D unclear. This CDR3 region has 15 residues. The V end lost 0 bases, the J end lost 2 bases, and 9 bases lay between the germline ends. CDR1 is SGHAT, CDR2 FQNNGV, per germline. CDR3 DNA: TGTGCCAGCAGCTTAGAGGGCAAGATCACAGATACGCAGTATTTT. This encodes CASSLEGKITDTQYF.

This clone occurred a few times. CDR3 coding DNA: TGTGCCAGCAGCCAAACCCCGGCCGGGAATTCACCCCTCCACTTT. It codes for CASSQTPAGNSPLHF. The chain joins TRBV3-1 (or the pseudogene TRBV3-2) to TRBJ1-6; D ambiguous. Looked up from germline, CDR1 is LGHDT and CDR2 is YNNKEL (reference sequence). V was cut by 2 bases and J by 7 bases, with 12 bases left in between. This CDR3 contains 15 residues.

In DNA form, the CDR3 reads TGTGCCAGCAGCCCGGCCCCCTCAGGGGCCAAGAGCAATCAGCCCCAGCATTTT. Residues: CASSPAPSGAKSNQPQHF. The V call is TRBV7-8, the J call TRBJ1-5, with D perhaps matching TRBD1 (6 bases). This CDR3 has 18 residues. V was trimmed by 5 bases and J by 1 base, leaving 21 bases between them. CDR1 SGHVS and CDR2 FQNEAQ come from the germline V gene.

V and J are TRBV6-5 and TRBJ2-1; no clear D gene. Germline V gene lookup returns CDR1 MNHEY and CDR2 SVGAGI. V shed 2 bases and J shed 10 bases, with 6 bases lying between them. The CDR3 is made up of 11 amino acids. The CDR3 sequence is CASSYAQEQFF. Here the CDR3 DNA reads TGTGCCAGCAGTTACGCCCAGGAGCAGTTCTTC.

This clone was seen a handful of times. The V and J genes are TRBV5-6 and TRBJ2-1; tentative D call: TRBD2 (5 bases). The germline V and J ends were trimmed by 1 base and 0 bases, with 8 bases remaining between them. Looked up from germline, CDR1 is SGHDT and CDR2 is YYEEEE. The CDR3 consists of 15 residues. The CDR3 region has the DNA TGTGCCAGCAGCTTGAGGACTGTCTCCTACAATGAGCAGTTCTTC. This gives the protein CASSLRTVSYNEQFF. The whole variable domain, filled in from reference TRBV5-6 and TRBJ2-1, reads DAGVTQSPTHLIKTRGQQVTLRCSPKSGHDTVSWYQQALGQGPQFIFQYYEEEERQRGNFPDRFSGHQFPNYSSELNVNALLLGDSALYLCASSLRTVSYNEQFFGPGTRLTVL.

V usage is TRBV7-2 and J usage is TRBJ1-3; 7 bases map to TRBD1. Germline V CDR1 and CDR2: SGHTA, FQGNSA. V was clipped by 5 bases and J by 0 bases; unmatched bases: 4. The CDR3 covers 15 residues. The CDR3 DNA follows: TGTGCCAGCAGCAGATGGGACAGCTCTGGAAACACCATATATTTT. It codes for CASSRWDSSGNTIYF.

This clone was picked up one time. This sequence joins TRBV2 and TRBJ1-6, with D maybe TRBD1 (5 bases). Between the trimmed V and J ends, which lost 4 bases and 5 bases, there was a span of 12 bases. This CDR3 comprises 15 residues. Germline values: CDR1 SNHLY, CDR2 FYNNEI. CDR3 nucleotides: TGTGCCAGCAGTGTACGCGGGGGGGATAATTCACCCCTCCACTTT. It specifies CASSVRGGDNSPLHF. Combining the CDR3 with reference TRBV2 and TRBJ1-6 gives the whole variable domain EPEVTQTPSHQVTQMGQEVILRCVPISNHLYFYWYRQILGQKVEFLVSFYNNEISEKSEIFDDQFSVERPDGSNFTLKIRSTKLEDSAMYFCASSVRGGDNSPLHFGNGTRLTVT.

The chain carries TRBV6-1 and TRBJ2-7, with 7 positions matching TRBD1. The germline gives CDR1 MNHNS, CDR2 SASEGT. The CDR3 runs 14 residues. V was pared by 3 bases and J by 1 base, with 3 bases of the junction left unmatched. The CDR3 protein is CASSETGFSYEQYF. The DNA of the CDR3 is TGTGCCAGCAGTGAGACAGGGTTTTCCTACGAGCAGTACTTC.

The gene calls are TRBV19 and TRBJ1-5; tentative D call: TRBD1 (6 bases). The CDR3 contains 14 residues. CDR1 is LNHDA, CDR2 SQIVND, per germline (reference sequence). Between the trimmed V and J ends, which lost 7 bases and 4 bases, there was a span of 14 bases. The CDR3 protein is CASKGETPNQPQHF. In DNA form, the CDR3 reads TGTGCCAGTAAGGGGGAGACACCGAATCAGCCCCAGCATTTT.

This rearrangement joins TRBV30 to TRBJ1-5; D is ambiguous. The length of the CDR3 is 15 residues. Germline CDR1 is GTSNPN and CDR2 is SVGIG (reference sequence). Trimming removed 2 bases at V and 2 bases at J, with 13 bases between. The CDR3 nucleotides read TGTGCCTGGAGTCCCGGGGTGACGGGCAATCAGCCCCAGCATTTT. Translation: CAWSPGVTGNQPQHF. The full variable domain, completed using reference TRBV30 and TRBJ1-5, is SQTIHQWPATLVQPVGSPLSLECTVEGTSNPNLYWYRQAAGRGLQLLFYSVGIGQISSEVPQNLSASRPQDRQFILSSKKLLLSDSGFYLCAWSPGVTGNQPQHFGDGTRLSIL.

This chain links TRBV30 with TRBJ1-5; TRBD1 agrees at 8 bases. Germline V lookup: CDR1 GTSNPN, CDR2 SVGIG (reference sequence). The CDR3 is 13 residues long. V shed 4 bases, J shed 15 bases, and the junction held 14 bases outside the gene matches. This CDR3 reads CAWNKQGGVPLHF. DNA for the CDR3: TGTGCCTGGAACAAACAGGGGGGGGTCCCTCTGCATTTT.

This clone has a handful of counts. V and J are TRBV3-1 (or the pseudogene TRBV3-2) and TRBJ2-1; a possible D gene is TRBD2 (6 bases). Trimming removed 4 bases at V and 2 bases at J, with 18 bases between. Per germline, CDR1 LGHDT and CDR2 YNNKEL (reference sequence). CDR3 length: 17 amino acids. The CDR3 loop reads CASSPHPGGVPYNEQFF. In DNA form, the CDR3 reads TGTGCCAGCAGCCCCCACCCCGGAGGGGTTCCCTACAATGAGCAGTTCTTC.

This rearrangement joins TRBV15 to TRBJ2-3; 10 bases fit TRBD1. Germline V CDR1 and CDR2: LNHNV, YYDKDF (reference sequence). This CDR3 contains 15 residues. V shed 4 bases and J 4 bases; nucleotides not matched to a gene: 5. Written as DNA, the CDR3 is TGTGCCACCAGCAATGACAGGGGGCCCGCAGATACGCAGTATTTT. Amino acids: CATSNDRGPADTQYF. The variable domain in full, completed from reference TRBV15 and TRBJ2-3, reads DAMVIQNPRYQVTQFGKPVTLSCSQTLNHNVMYWYQQKSSQAPKLLFHYYDKDFNNEADTPDNFQSRRPNTSFCFLDIRSPGLGDTAMYLCATSNDRGPADTQYFGPGTRLTVL.

The chain joins TRBV2 to TRBJ2-7, with TRBD2 matching over 8 bases. Per the germline V gene, CDR1 is SNHLY and CDR2 is FYNNEI. The CDR3 totals 14 residues. The J segment lost 0 bases and the V segment lost 5 bases, leaving 3 bases of the junction unmatched. Here the CDR3 DNA reads TGTGCCAGCAGTCCGCGGGGGGTCTCCTACGAGCAGTACTTC. This gives the protein CASSPRGVSYEQYF.